This entry lists 25 T cell receptor beta chains sequenced from one sample in a study of Tregs in tolerant kidney transplant recipients. TCRdb keeps only in-frame clones here, not all; method: immunoSEQ multiplex PCR. The data show tens of thousands of clones, approximately 93% seen once. This specimen was CD4+ T cells from blood, taken before the transplant. The receptors were gathered from a human donor who received a combined kidney and bone marrow transplant.

This rearrangement joins TRBV4-1 to TRBJ2-3; 7 nucleotides align to TRBD2. The V gene end was trimmed by 5 bases and the J gene end by 2 bases; junction bases not matched to a gene: 4. The V gene's germline CDR1 is MGHRA and CDR2 YSYEKL. The CDR3 totals 14 residues. The DNA of the CDR3 is TGCGCCAGCAGCACCCGGGACTACACAGATACGCAGTATTTT. It encodes CASSTRDYTDTQYF.

The V and J genes are TRBV9 and TRBJ2-5, with D maybe TRBD2 (6 bases). The germline V gene has CDR1 SGDLS and CDR2 YYNGEE. CDR3 length equals 13 residues. The ends were cut back, 4 bases at V and 3 bases at J, with 10 bases in the middle. In DNA form, the CDR3 reads TGTGCCAGCAGCTTCGGAGGGGAAGAGACCCAGTACTTC. Its protein is CASSFGGEETQYF.

In regard to this clone: This CDR3 is also generated by other DNA sequences in the sample. CDR3 in amino acids: CASSPTGGPEKLFF. The DNA of the CDR3 is TGTGCCAGCAGTCCCACGGGGGGTCCTGAAAAACTGTTTTTT. The rearrangement uses TRBV6-6 and TRBJ1-4; perhaps TRBD1 as D (5 bases). Trimming removed 5 bases at V and 7 bases at J, with 14 bases between. The CDR3 runs to 14 residues. The germline gives CDR1 MNHNY, CDR2 SVGAGI (reference sequence).

The rearrangement joins TRBV5-3 to TRBJ2-7; perhaps TRBD2 as D (6 bases). TRBV5-3 falls under the ORF class, with uncertain function. V was shortened by 2 bases and J by 2 bases, with 17 bases between the two germline ends. The CDR3 loop spans 16 amino acids. Here the CDR3 reads CARSFKGRDRTYEQYF. The DNA for the CDR3 is TGTGCCAGAAGCTTTAAGGGGCGGGACCGAACCTACGAGCAGTACTTC.

The genes are TRBV30 and TRBJ2-7; 9 bases fit TRBD2. With 5 bases clipped from V and 2 bases from J, the junction kept 16 bases outside the gene matches. The CDR3 length is 17 residues. CDR1 is GTSNPN, CDR2 SVGIG, per germline (reference sequence). CDR3 sequence: CAWSVSIWREGPYEQYF. CDR3 DNA sequence: TGTGCCTGGTCGGTCAGTATATGGCGGGAGGGCCCCTACGAGCAGTACTTC.

This chain uses TRBV9 with TRBJ1-2, with D possibly TRBD1 on 5 matching bases. V dropped 2 bases and J dropped 5 bases, with 10 bases sitting between them. Germline V gives CDR1 SGDLS, CDR2 YYNGEE. The CDR3 is 13 residues long. The CDR3 loop is CASSVGGAYGYTF. The CDR3, as DNA: TGTGCCAGCAGCGTGGGAGGGGCTTATGGCTACACCTTC.

The table lists this clone with a few counts. This chain links TRBV11-2 with TRBJ2-1; tentatively, D is TRBD1 (5 bases). Germline CDR1 reads SGHAT; CDR2 reads FQNNGV. The CDR3 length is 14 residues. V dropped 0 bases and J dropped 6 bases, with 9 bases sitting between them. The CDR3 DNA is TGTGCCAGCAGCTTAGATCGTAGGGGCAATGAGCAGTTCTTC. Translation gives CASSLDRRGNEQFF.

The V gene is TRBV7-9, the J gene TRBJ1-4; 9 bases are a match to TRBD1. The length of the CDR3 is 17 residues. Germline V gives CDR1 SEHNR, CDR2 FQNEAQ (reference sequence). V trimming: 1 base; J trimming: 2 bases; junction bases outside the gene matches: 5. The CDR3 spells CASSLGDRVGTNEKLFF. CDR3 in DNA: TGTGCCAGCAGCTTAGGGGACAGGGTTGGGACTAATGAAAAACTGTTTTTT.

The chain combines TRBV19 with TRBJ1-2, with 9 bases aligning to TRBD1. CDR1 and CDR2 from the germline V gene are LNHDA and SQIVND (reference sequence). The V segment lost 7 bases and the J segment 2 bases; nucleotides outside the gene matches: 5. This CDR3 contains 14 residues. The CDR3 protein is CASTLGTGNYGYTF. In DNA, the CDR3 is TGTGCCAGTACCCTCGGGACAGGGAACTATGGCTACACCTTC.

This chain links TRBV5-1 with TRBJ2-5, with 11 bases identical to TRBD2. The CDR3 is 16 amino acids. J lost 2 bases, V lost 0 bases, and 3 bases had no gene match. The germline gives CDR1 SGHRS, CDR2 YFSETQ. The CDR3 DNA reads as TGCGCCAGCAGCTTGGCGGCTAGCGGGGGGCAAGAGACCCAGTACTTC. Encoded protein: CASSLAASGGQETQYF.

The chain recombines TRBV27 with TRBJ2-3; 12 positions agree with TRBD2. There are 16 residues in the CDR3. V lost 2 bases to trimming and J lost 8 bases; unmatched junction nucleotides: 8. Looked up from germline, CDR1 is MNHEY and CDR2 is SMNVEV (reference sequence). The CDR3 bases are TGTGCCAGCAGTTTAATCGCTAGCGGGAGGGAGGGTACGCAGTATTTT. Its protein product is CASSLIASGREGTQYF.

The rearrangement links TRBV5-4 to TRBJ1-2; D may be TRBD1 (5 bases). Germline-derived CDR1 and CDR2 are SGHNT and YYREEE (reference sequence). Trimming cost V 5 bases and J 0 bases, with 14 bases left between them. The CDR3 is 15 amino acids. The CDR3 DNA reads as TGTGCCAGCAGGGGGGTGCGGGGAGCTAACTATGGCTACACCTTC. The encoded protein is CASRGVRGANYGYTF.

This CDR3 reads CASSPSPGLATGELFF. The CDR3 DNA is TGCGCCAGCAGCCCATCCCCCGGACTAGCCACCGGGGAGCTGTTTTTT. V is TRBV5-1 and J is TRBJ2-2; 8 bases align to TRBD2. Looked up from germline, CDR1 is SGHRS and CDR2 is YFSETQ. V lost 4 bases and J lost 4; bases outside the gene matches: 9. There are 16 residues in the CDR3. Full variable domain (missing parts from reference TRBV5-1 and TRBJ2-2): KAGVTQTPRYLIKTRGQQVTLSCSPISGHRSVSWYQQTPGQGLQFLFEYFSETQRNKGNFPGRFSGRQFSNSRSEMNVSTLELGDSALYLCASSPSPGLATGELFFGEGSRLTVL.

This clone appeared once. This chain uses TRBV6-5 with TRBJ1-2; TRBD1 matches at 7 bases. CDR1 and CDR2 (germline): MNHEY, SVGAGI. V shed 4 bases, J shed 4 bases, and the junction held 12 bases outside the gene matches. The CDR3 covers 16 residues. Here the CDR3 reads CASSSPKVGQFYGYTF. As DNA, the CDR3 is TGTGCCAGCAGTTCGCCAAAGGTGGGACAGTTCTATGGCTACACCTTC.

This clone was seen just once. The junction does not match germline at one end; this may be a read error. Other DNA sequences of this sample code for an identical CDR3. The CDR3 sequence is CASSSTGGSYNSPLHF. CDR3 coding DNA: TGTGCCAGCAGTTCAACAGGGGGGTCCTATAATTCCCCCCTCCACTTT. The chain couples TRBV6-5 to TRBJ1-6; 8 nucleotides align to TRBD1. The CDR3 runs to 16 residues. The germline V gene encodes CDR1 MNHEY and CDR2 SVGAGI.

The rearrangement joins TRBV5-8 to TRBJ2-2, with D perhaps matching TRBD2 (6 bases). This CDR3 is 17 amino acids long. V was shortened by 2 bases and J by 4 bases, with 18 bases between the two germline ends. The germline V gene encodes CDR1 SGHTS and CDR2 YDEGEE. The CDR3 DNA follows: TGTGCCAGCAGCTTTCCTTTCCAGGCGGGGCTCACCGGGGAGCTGTTTTTT. Its protein is CASSFPFQAGLTGELFF.

The V gene is TRBV30, the J gene TRBJ1-3; D is ambiguous. Germline loops: CDR1 GTSNPN, CDR2 SVGIG (reference sequence). The CDR3 runs 11 residues. The V gene lost 3 bases and the J gene lost 4 bases, with 4 bases spanning the gap. CDR3 loop: CAWSAGNTIYF. As DNA, the CDR3 is TGTGCCTGGAGCGCGGGAAACACCATATATTTT. Full variable domain (outside the CDR3, taken from reference TRBV30 and TRBJ1-3): SQTIHQWPATLVQPVGSPLSLECTVEGTSNPNLYWYRQAAGRGLQLLFYSVGIGQISSEVPQNLSASRPQDRQFILSSKKLLLSDSGFYLCAWSAGNTIYFGEGSWLTVV.

This chain links TRBV18 with TRBJ1-2; unclear D gene. Germline-derived CDR1 and CDR2 are KGHSH and LQKENI. The CDR3 extends over 13 amino acids. Trimming took 3 bases from V and 2 from J, leaving 7 bases between them. The CDR3 spells CASSPELNYGYTF. Written as DNA, the CDR3 is TGTGCCAGCTCACCTGAACTGAACTATGGCTACACCTTC.

The J gene is TRBJ2-1, the V gene TRBV6-5; D remains ambiguous. The germline V and J ends were trimmed by 6 bases and 5 bases, with 8 bases remaining between them. The germline CDR1 and CDR2 sequences are MNHEY and SVGAGI. The CDR3 is 12 residues long. The DNA of the CDR3 is TGTGCCAGCAGCTCTAGGAACAATGAGCAGTTCTTC. It specifies CASSSRNNEQFF.

The chain couples TRBV30 to TRBJ1-1; the D is unclear. Germline loops: CDR1 GTSNPN, CDR2 SVGIG (reference sequence). This CDR3 contains 11 residues. V was pared by 4 bases and J by 2 bases, with 5 bases between. The CDR3 reads CAWNSNTEAFF. The CDR3 DNA reads as TGTGCCTGGAACTCTAACACTGAAGCTTTCTTT.

The V gene is TRBV5-1, the J gene TRBJ2-7, with TRBD2 matching 11 bases. This CDR3 spans 16 amino acids. V gave up 0 bases and J gave up 3 bases; unmatched junction bases: 5. Per germline, CDR1 SGHRS and CDR2 YFSETQ. CDR3 in amino acids: CASSLGTSGPNYEQYF. In DNA, the CDR3 is TGCGCCAGCAGCTTGGGGACTAGCGGGCCTAACTACGAGCAGTACTTC.

The chain couples TRBV5-1 to TRBJ2-5, with 9 nucleotides matching TRBD2. Germline assignment: CDR1 SGHRS and CDR2 YFSETQ. The CDR3 has 15 amino acids. V lost 2 bases, J lost 5 bases, and 7 bases stayed unmatched. CDR3 sequence (DNA): TGCGCCAGCAGCTTCCGCGGGGGGGCCAGGGAGACCCAGTACTTC. This translates into CASSFRGGARETQYF.

The chain couples TRBV19 to TRBJ1-3; D is unclear. Per germline, CDR1 LNHDA and CDR2 SQIVND (reference sequence). Deletions cut 3 bases from V and 1 base from J, with 13 bases between. The CDR3 spans 16 residues. The CDR3 region is CASSITSLYSGNTIYF. In DNA, the CDR3 is TGTGCCAGTAGTATCACCTCACTTTATTCTGGAAACACCATATATTTT.

This chain uses TRBV7-9 with TRBJ1-5; D remains ambiguous. Germline loops: CDR1 SEHNR, CDR2 FQNEAQ (reference sequence). This CDR3 region has 12 residues. V was pared by 1 base and J by 5 bases, with 3 bases between. Written as DNA, the CDR3 is TGTGCCAGCAGCTTAGTAGATCAGCCCCAGCATTTT. It yields the protein CASSLVDQPQHF. Together with reference TRBV7-9 and TRBJ1-5, the CDR3 gives the full variable domain: DTGVSQNPRHKITKRGQNVTFRCDPISEHNRLYWYRQTLGQGPEFLTYFQNEAQLEKSRLLSDRFSAERPKGSFSTLEIQRTEQGDSAMYLCASSLVDQPQHFGDGTRLSIL.

The rearrangement links TRBV18 to TRBJ2-3, with 8 bases fitting TRBD2. CDR1 and CDR2 (germline): KGHSH, LQKENI. J gave up 2 bases and V 5 bases, and 18 bases lay outside the gene matches. The length of the CDR3 is 19 residues. The CDR3 protein is CASSSNPLAVLLPTDTQYF. In DNA form, the CDR3 reads TGTGCCAGCTCATCGAACCCACTAGCGGTTCTCCTCCCCACAGATACGCAGTATTTT.